These T cell receptor beta chains were read from a single sample in a study of blood T cell repertoires in COVID-19. Profiling relied on immunoSEQ multiplex PCR, and the TCRdb table lists in-frame clones only, not all of them. The sample holds 410,000 or so clones, over 75% seen once. The sequenced material came from peripheral blood. The receptors come from a middle-aged woman with COVID-19, enrolled during active disease. CDR3s include the opening cysteine and the closing phenylalanine or tryptophan. The order of the fields is J gene, D gene, clone size, V gene, CDR3 DNA, CDR3 protein. The D gene is left open where the match is weak. Only some rows state a clone size, as once, few, many or a class for expanded clones.

>TRBJ1-1|.|.|TRBV6-6
TGTGCCAGCAGTTCCCCCGTGGTAGGGAGGAACACTGAAGCTTTCTTT
CASSSPVVGRNTEAFF
>TRBJ2-2|TRBD2|.|TRBV30
TGTGCCTGGAGTCCTCTAGCGGGGACCGGGGAGCTGTTTTTT
CAWSPLAGTGELFF
>TRBJ2-5|TRBD2|once|TRBV6-6
TGTGCCAGCAGGGCACTTAGCGGGAACCAAGAGACCCAGTACTTC
CASRALSGNQETQYF
>TRBJ1-6|TRBD1|.|TRBV7-9
TGTGCCAGCAGCCCAACAGGGGGCGAAGGTAATTCACCCCTCCACTTT
CASSPTGGEGNSPLHF
>TRBJ2-7|TRBD2|.|TRBV10-2
TGCGCCAGCAGTGAGTTGGGACTAGCGGGAGAATCCTACGAGCAGTACTTC
CASSELGLAGESYEQYF
>TRBJ1-1|TRBD1|.|TRBV4-3
TGCGCCAGCAGCCAGGGACAGGTTTACACTGAAGCTTTCTTT
CASSQGQVYTEAFF
>TRBJ2-6|.|.|TRBV19
TGTGCCAGTGTAAACTCTGGGGCCAACGTCCTGACTTTC
CASVNSGANVLTF
>TRBJ1-1|TRBD1|.|TRBV30
TGTGCCTGGAGTGTCCTTGGACAGGGGGCCACTGAAGCTTTCTTT
CAWSVLGQGATEAFF
>TRBJ1-2|TRBD1|.|TRBV9
TGTGCCAGCAGCCCCCCCGGGACAGTTAACTATGGCTACACCTTC
CASSPPGTVNYGYTF
>TRBJ2-7|.|.|TRBV13
TGTGCCAGCAGCTTAACAGCCCGGTTGGGCTACGAGCAGTACTTC
CASSLTARLGYEQYF
>TRBJ1-4|TRBD1|.|TRBV27
TGTGCCACCAGTCCCGGGACAGCCGATCCAACTAATGAAAAACTGTTTTTT
CATSPGTADPTNEKLFF
>TRBJ1-1|TRBD1|.|TRBV27
TGTGCCAGCAGTTTAACTCAGGGGGGCCCCGCTGAAGCTTTCTTT
CASSLTQGGPAEAFF
>TRBJ2-3|TRBD1|.|TRBV7-6
TGTGCCAGCAGCTCGACAGGGTCGAACACAGATACGCAGTATTTT
CASSSTGSNTDTQYF
>TRBJ1-2|TRBD1|.|TRBV2
TGTGCCTCCCGGGACAGGAACTATGGCTACACCTTC
CASRDRNYGYTF
>TRBJ1-5|.|.|TRBV19
TGTGCCAGTACCATCTTGGGCCAGCCCCAGCATTTT
CASTILGQPQHF
>TRBJ2-1|TRBD1|.|TRBV5-1
TGCGCCAGCAGCTTCCAACCCGGACAGGGAGCCTACAATGAGCAGTTCTTC
CASSFQPGQGAYNEQFF
>TRBJ1-5|.|.|TRBV9
TGTGCCAGCAGCGTAAGCGACACGGGGAATCAGCCCCAGCATTTT
CASSVSDTGNQPQHF
>TRBJ1-1|.|.|TRBV3-1/TRBV3-2
TGTGCCAGCAGCCAAGAAAATTTAGGGGGATTATCTGAAGCTTTCTTT
CASSQENLGGLSEAFF